This TCR beta chain was recovered during a study of prognosis after radiotherapy for stage I lung cancer. General study results and limits: Patients with distant metastases had lower Shannon entropy after stereotactic body radiation therapy.

Genomic DNA provided the template from which TCR beta CDR3 was amplified by two-round multiplex PCR. It was primers specific to each TRBV and TRBJ gene that first-round PCR used. TCRdb redid the calling of the multiplex PCR reads with MiXCR, one entry per CDR3 protein. The sample comprises tens of thousands of distinct CDR3 sequences, about a quarter of which are singletons, and 7.5% rests with the top ten. This clonotype occurred a few times. Its matching antigen is unknown. The TCR originated in a donor over 45 with non-small cell lung cancer. Sequenced here: PBMCs, sampled before or after stereotactic body radiation therapy (not recorded which).

CDR3 nucleotides: TGTGCCAGCAGCGAGAGGGGCCGGGGACGGCAAGAGACCCAGTACTTC. Protein sequence: CASSERGRGRQETQYF. The chain couples TRBV9 to TRBJ2-5; TRBD1 or TRBD2 may be the D gene (5 bases each). Trimming left V 3 bases short and J 2 bases short, with 17 bases between. This CDR3 has 16 amino acids. Germline CDR1 reads SGDLS; CDR2 reads YYNGEE.